This TCR beta chain was sequenced for a study of shared clonotypes between healthy human individuals. The overall study: In total, the donors were two women and a few men aged 18 to 49. A donor's plate count was three for CD4 naive and three for CD4 memory; CD8 naive had two and CD8 memory one.

Naive-designated CD8 cells lacked CD45RO, were positively enriched for CCR7, and omitted terminally differentiated effector memory CD45RA+ cells. The protocol was immunoSEQ multiplex PCR, while the TCRdb copy is restricted to in-frame clones and leaves out a portion. This sample has nearly 2 million clones, with roughly 94% found just once. A remark on this clone: Its antigen is still unknown.

Broader study findings: Only blood samples were collected, and tissue repertoires likely differ. Rarefaction exposed incomplete sorted-subset sequencing despite large depth.

The sequencing input was naive CD8+ T cells sorted from blood. This clonotype originated in a young man in good health.

The CDR3 loop reads CASSIGASGVTDTQYF. DNA of the CDR3: TGTGCCAGTAGTATAGGGGCTAGCGGGGTCACAGATACGCAGTATTTT. V usage is TRBV19 and J usage is TRBJ2-3; TRBD2 matches at 9 bases. V shed 1 base, J shed 2 bases, and the junction held 4 bases outside the gene matches. Germline CDR1 and CDR2: LNHDA and SQIVND (reference sequence). This CDR3 is built from 16 residues.